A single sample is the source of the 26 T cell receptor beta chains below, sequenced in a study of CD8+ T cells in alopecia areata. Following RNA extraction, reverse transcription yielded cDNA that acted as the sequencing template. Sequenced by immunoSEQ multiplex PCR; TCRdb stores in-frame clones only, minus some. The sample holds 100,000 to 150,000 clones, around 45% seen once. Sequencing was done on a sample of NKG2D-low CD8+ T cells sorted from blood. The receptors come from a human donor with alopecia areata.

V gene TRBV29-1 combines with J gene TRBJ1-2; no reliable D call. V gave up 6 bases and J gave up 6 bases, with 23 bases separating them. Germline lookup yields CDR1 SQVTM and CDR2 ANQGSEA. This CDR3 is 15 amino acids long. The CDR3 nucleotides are TGCAGCGTCCTTATAGAGGACCCATCCCATCATGGCTACACCTTC. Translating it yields CSVLIEDPSHHGYTF.

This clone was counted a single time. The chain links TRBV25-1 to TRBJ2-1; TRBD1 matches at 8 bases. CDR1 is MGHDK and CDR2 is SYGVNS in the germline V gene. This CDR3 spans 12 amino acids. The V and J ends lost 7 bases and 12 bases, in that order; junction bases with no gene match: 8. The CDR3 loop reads CASMEDRAGQFF. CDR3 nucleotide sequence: TGTGCCAGCATGGAGGACAGGGCGGGGCAGTTCTTC.

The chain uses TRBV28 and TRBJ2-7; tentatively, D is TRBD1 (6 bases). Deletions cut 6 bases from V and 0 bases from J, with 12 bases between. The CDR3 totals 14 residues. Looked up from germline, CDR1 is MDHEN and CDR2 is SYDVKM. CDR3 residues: CASRTGLGSYEQYF. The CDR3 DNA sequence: TGTGCCAGCAGAACAGGGCTTGGCTCCTACGAGCAGTACTTC.

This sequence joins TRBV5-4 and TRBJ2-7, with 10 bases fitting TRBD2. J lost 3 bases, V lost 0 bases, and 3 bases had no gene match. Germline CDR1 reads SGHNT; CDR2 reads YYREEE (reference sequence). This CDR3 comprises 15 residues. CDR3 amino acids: CASSLVAGGFYEQYF. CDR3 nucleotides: TGTGCCAGCAGCTTGGTAGCGGGGGGCTTCTACGAGCAGTACTTC.

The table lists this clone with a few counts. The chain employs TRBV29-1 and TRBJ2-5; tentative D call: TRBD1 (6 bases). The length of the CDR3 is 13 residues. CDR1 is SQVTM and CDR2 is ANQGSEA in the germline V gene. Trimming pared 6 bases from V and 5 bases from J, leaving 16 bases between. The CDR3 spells CSVEQGSGETQYF. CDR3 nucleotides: TGCAGCGTAGAGCAGGGGTCGGGCGAGACCCAGTACTTC.

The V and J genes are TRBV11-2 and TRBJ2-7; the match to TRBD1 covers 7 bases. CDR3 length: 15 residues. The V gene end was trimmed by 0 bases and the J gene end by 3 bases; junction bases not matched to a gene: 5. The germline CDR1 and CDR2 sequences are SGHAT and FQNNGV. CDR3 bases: TGTGCCAGCAGCTTAGATTGGGACAGTTACTACGAGCAGTACTTC. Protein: CASSLDWDSYYEQYF.

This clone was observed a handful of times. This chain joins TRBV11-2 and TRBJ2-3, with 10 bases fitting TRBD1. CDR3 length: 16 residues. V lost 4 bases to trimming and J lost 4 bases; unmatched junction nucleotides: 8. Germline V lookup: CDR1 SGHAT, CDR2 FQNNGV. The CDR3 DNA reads TGTGCCAGCAGCTCTGCGGGACAGGGGAACGCAGATACGCAGTATTTT. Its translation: CASSSAGQGNADTQYF.

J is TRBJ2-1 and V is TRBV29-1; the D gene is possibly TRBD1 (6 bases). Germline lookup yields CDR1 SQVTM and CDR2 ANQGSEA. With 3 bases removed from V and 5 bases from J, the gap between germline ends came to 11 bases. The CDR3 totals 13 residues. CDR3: CSVEGDINNEQFF. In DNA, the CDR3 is TGCAGCGTTGAGGGGGACATCAACAATGAGCAGTTCTTC.

The CDR3 DNA follows: TGTGCCAGTAGTATACGACTCTACAATGAGCAGTTCTTC. It encodes CASSIRLYNEQFF. The chain joins TRBV19 to TRBJ2-1; D ambiguous. The CDR3 length is 13 residues. Germline V lookup: CDR1 LNHDA, CDR2 SQIVND (reference sequence). The germline V and J ends were trimmed by 2 bases and 3 bases, with 5 bases remaining between them.

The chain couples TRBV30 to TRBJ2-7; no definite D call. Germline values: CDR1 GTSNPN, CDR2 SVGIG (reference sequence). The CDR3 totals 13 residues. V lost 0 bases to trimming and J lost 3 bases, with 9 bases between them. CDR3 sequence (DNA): TGTGCCTGGAGTGTAGGTCGACTCTACGAGCAGTACTTC. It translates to CAWSVGRLYEQYF.

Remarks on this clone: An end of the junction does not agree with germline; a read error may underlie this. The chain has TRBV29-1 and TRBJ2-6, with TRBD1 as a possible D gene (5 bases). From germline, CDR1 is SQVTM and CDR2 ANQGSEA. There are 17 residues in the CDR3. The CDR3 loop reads CSVEDSFQSSGANVLTF. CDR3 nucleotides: TGCAGCGTCGAAGACAGTTTTCAAAGCTCTGGGGCCAACGTCCTGACTTTC.

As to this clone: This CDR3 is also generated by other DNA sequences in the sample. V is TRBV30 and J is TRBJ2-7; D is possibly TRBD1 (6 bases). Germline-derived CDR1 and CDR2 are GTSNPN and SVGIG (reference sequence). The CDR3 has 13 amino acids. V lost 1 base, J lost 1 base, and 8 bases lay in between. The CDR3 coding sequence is TGTGCCTGGAGTGGAGGGGGTTCCTACGAGCAGTACTTC. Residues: CAWSGGGSYEQYF.

In nucleotides, the CDR3 is TGTGCCAGCAGCTTAGCGGGGGGGCGAGACGAGCAGTTCTTC. This encodes CASSLAGGRDEQFF. The genes are TRBV7-2 and TRBJ2-1; tentatively, D is TRBD2 (7 bases). The CDR3 has 14 residues. Germline V CDR1 and CDR2: SGHTA, FQGNSA. The ends were cut back, 0 bases at V and 10 bases at J, with 13 bases in the middle.

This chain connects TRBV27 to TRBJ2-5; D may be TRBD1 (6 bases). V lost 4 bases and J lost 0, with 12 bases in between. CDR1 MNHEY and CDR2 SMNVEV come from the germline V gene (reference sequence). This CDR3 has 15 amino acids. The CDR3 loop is CASSSSRTDQETQYF. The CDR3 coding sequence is TGTGCCAGCAGTTCCTCCAGGACAGACCAAGAGACCCAGTACTTC.

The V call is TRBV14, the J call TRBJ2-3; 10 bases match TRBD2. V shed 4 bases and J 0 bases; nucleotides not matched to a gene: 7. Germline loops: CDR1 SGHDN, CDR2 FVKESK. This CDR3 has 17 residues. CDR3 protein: CASSREGLALSTDTQYF. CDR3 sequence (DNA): TGTGCCAGCAGCCGAGAGGGACTAGCGCTTAGCACAGATACGCAGTATTTT.

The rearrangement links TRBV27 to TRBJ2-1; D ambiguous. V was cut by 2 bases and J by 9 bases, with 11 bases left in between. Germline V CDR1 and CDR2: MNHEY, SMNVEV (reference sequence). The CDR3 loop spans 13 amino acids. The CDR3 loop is CASSLRGPGEQFF. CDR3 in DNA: TGTGCCAGCAGTTTACGAGGTCCGGGTGAGCAGTTCTTC.

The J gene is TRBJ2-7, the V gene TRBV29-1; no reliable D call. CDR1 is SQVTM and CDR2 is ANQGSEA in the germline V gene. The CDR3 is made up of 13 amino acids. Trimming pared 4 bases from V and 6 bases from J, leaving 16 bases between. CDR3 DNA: TGCAGCGTTGCCCCCGGCCCGAATGCCGAGCAGTACTTC. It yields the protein CSVAPGPNAEQYF.

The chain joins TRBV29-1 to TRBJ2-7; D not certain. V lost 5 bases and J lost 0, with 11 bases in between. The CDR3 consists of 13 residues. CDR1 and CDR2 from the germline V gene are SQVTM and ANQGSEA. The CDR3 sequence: CSVFLSDSYEQYF. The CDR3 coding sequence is TGCAGCGTTTTTTTGAGCGACTCCTACGAGCAGTACTTC.

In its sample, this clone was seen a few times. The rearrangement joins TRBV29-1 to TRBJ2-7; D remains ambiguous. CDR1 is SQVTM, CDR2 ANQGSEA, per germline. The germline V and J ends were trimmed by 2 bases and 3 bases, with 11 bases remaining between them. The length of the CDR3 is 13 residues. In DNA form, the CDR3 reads TGCAGCGTTGAACTGGCGAACCACTACGAGCAGTACTTC. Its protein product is CSVELANHYEQYF.

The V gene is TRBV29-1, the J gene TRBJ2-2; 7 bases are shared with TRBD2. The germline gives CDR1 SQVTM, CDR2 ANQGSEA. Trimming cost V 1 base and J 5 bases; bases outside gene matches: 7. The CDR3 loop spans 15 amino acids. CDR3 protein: CSVEATGGLTGELFF. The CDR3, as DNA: TGCAGCGTTGAAGCGACGGGGGGACTAACCGGGGAGCTGTTTTTT.

The CDR3 is CASSQFNEQFF. CDR3 sequence (DNA): TGTGCCAGCAGCCAGTTTAATGAGCAGTTCTTC. V is TRBV11-2 and J is TRBJ2-1; D is unresolved. The CDR3 length is 11 residues. Trimming stripped 5 bases from V and 7 bases from J, with 6 bases between. Germline V CDR1 and CDR2: SGHAT, FQNNGV.

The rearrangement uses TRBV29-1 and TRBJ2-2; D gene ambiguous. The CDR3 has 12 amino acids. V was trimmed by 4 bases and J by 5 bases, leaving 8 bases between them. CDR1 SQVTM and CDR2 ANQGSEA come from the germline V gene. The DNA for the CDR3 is TGCAGCGTTGTTCCAAGGACCGGGGAGCTGTTTTTT. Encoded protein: CSVVPRTGELFF.

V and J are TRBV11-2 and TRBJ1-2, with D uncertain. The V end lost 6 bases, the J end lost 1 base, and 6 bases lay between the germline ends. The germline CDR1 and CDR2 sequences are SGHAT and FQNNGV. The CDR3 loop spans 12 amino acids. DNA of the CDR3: TGTGCCAGCAGGGACCTTAACTATGGCTACACCTTC. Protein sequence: CASRDLNYGYTF.

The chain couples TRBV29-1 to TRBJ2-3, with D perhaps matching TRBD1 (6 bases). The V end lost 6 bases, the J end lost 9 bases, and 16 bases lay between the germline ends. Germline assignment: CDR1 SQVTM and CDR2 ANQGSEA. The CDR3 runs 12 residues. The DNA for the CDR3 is TGCAGCGTCCCGTGGGGTGGGACAACGCAGTATTTT. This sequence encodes CSVPWGGTTQYF.

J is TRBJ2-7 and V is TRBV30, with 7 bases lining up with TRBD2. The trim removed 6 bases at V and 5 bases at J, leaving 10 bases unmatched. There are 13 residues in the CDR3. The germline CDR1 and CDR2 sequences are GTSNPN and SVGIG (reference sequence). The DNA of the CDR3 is TGTGCCTGTCGGGGCGGGAGTAGAGACGAGCAGTACTTC. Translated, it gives CACRGGSRDEQYF.

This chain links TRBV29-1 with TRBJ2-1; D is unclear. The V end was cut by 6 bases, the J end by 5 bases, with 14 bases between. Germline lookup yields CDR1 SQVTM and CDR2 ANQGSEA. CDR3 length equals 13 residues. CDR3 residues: CSVEDEVHNEQFF. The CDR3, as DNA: TGCAGCGTCGAGGACGAGGTACACAATGAGCAGTTCTTC.